The rows below give T cell receptor beta chains drawn from one sample of a study of blood T cell repertoires in COVID-19. Produced via immunoSEQ multiplex PCR; TCRdb's table is partial and in-frame only. The table shows some 400,000 clones, with 90% to 95% occurring only once. The sequencing sample was made of PBMCs or T cells enriched from blood (not recorded which). Receptors originate from a middle-aged woman who had been exposed to COVID-19. Each CDR3 is given with its conserved first and last residue. D genes are given only for firm matches. Only part of the rows carry a size: once, few, many, or a class if the clone is expanded.

d_call	j_call	clone_size	v_call	cdr3_aa	cdr3_nt
.	TRBJ2-1	.	TRBV27	CASSLGPNRGYNEQFF	TGTGCCAGCAGTTTGGGGCCCAATAGGGGCTACAATGAGCAGTTCTTC
.	TRBJ1-6	.	TRBV5-1	CASSLIGSDSPLHF	TGCGCCAGCAGCTTGATCGGGAGTGACTCACCCCTCCACTTT
TRBD2	TRBJ2-1	.	TRBV4-1	CASSLLTSGTYNEQFF	TGCGCCAGCAGCCTCTTAACTAGCGGAACCTACAATGAGCAGTTCTTC
.	TRBJ2-5	.	TRBV21-1	CASSATGTGQETQYF	TGTGCCAGCAGCGCCACCGGGACAGGCCAAGAGACCCAGTACTTC
TRBD1	TRBJ1-1	few	TRBV7-2	CASSPRTGATEAFF	TGTGCCAGCAGCCCTCGGACAGGGGCCACTGAAGCTTTCTTT
TRBD1	TRBJ1-1	.	TRBV18	CASSPGQGHLNTEAFF	TGTGCCAGCTCACCGGGACAGGGCCACCTGAACACTGAAGCTTTCTTT
.	TRBJ1-1	.	TRBV29-1	CSVEDSNRATEAFF	TGCAGCGTTGAAGATTCTAACAGAGCCACTGAAGCTTTCTTT
.	TRBJ1-6	.	TRBV5-1	CASSLQTSSYNSPLHF	TGCGCCAGCAGCTTACAGACGAGCTCCTATAATTCACCCCTCCACTTT
.	TRBJ2-3	.	TRBV2	CATTTTDTTDTQYF	TGTGCCACCACGACGACAGACACCACAGATACGCAGTATTTT
TRBD1	TRBJ1-1	.	TRBV5-1	CASSRTGLNTEAFF	TGCGCCAGCAGCCGGACAGGGCTGAACACTGAAGCTTTCTTT
TRBD1	TRBJ1-1	.	TRBV27	CASSLSPGGADTEAFF	TGTGCCAGCAGTCTCTCCCCAGGGGGCGCGGACACTGAAGCTTTCTTT
.	TRBJ2-1	.	TRBV9	CASSAPMGTYNEQFF	TGTGCCAGCAGCGCCCCCATGGGGACATACAATGAGCAGTTCTTC
.	TRBJ1-2	.	TRBV2	CASSEAGRGYTF	TGTGCCAGCAGTGAAGCAGGGAGAGGCTACACCTTC
.	TRBJ1-5	once	TRBV10-1	CASRDQPQHF	TGCGCCAGCCGCGATCAGCCCCAGCATTTT
TRBD1	TRBJ2-3	.	TRBV19	CASTPDRGVTDTQYF	TGTGCCAGTACCCCAGACAGGGGGGTGACAGATACGCAGTATTTT
TRBD2	TRBJ2-1	.	TRBV9	CASSVGGLAGVGEQFF	TGTGCCAGCAGCGTAGGTGGACTAGCGGGAGTGGGTGAGCAGTTCTTC
TRBD1	TRBJ2-7	.	TRBV6-5	CASSMLGQGQYEQYF	TGTGCCAGCAGTATGCTTGGACAGGGCCAGTACGAGCAGTACTTC
.	TRBJ2-1	.	TRBV30	CACFRDFSYNEQFF	TGTGCCTGCTTCCGGGACTTCTCCTACAATGAGCAGTTCTTC
.	TRBJ2-7	.	TRBV29-1	CSVVGGRGEQYF	TGCAGCGTCGTAGGGGGTAGGGGCGAGCAGTACTTC
TRBD1	TRBJ1-2	.	TRBV5-1	CASKAGTALWEIF	TGCGCCAGCAAGGCCGGGACAGCCCTATGGGAGATCTTC
TRBD1	TRBJ2-1	few	TRBV18	CASSPPSAGGDHEQFF	TGTGCCAGCTCACCACCGAGCGCAGGGGGTGACCATGAGCAGTTCTTC
TRBD1	TRBJ1-1	.	TRBV6-1	CASSEPDRVNTEAFF	TGTGCCAGCAGTGAGCCGGACAGGGTGAACACTGAAGCTTTCTTT
TRBD2	TRBJ2-1	.	TRBV18	CASSPKPASGPSYNEQFF	TGTGCCAGCTCACCCAAACCCGCTAGCGGGCCGTCCTACAATGAGCAGTTCTTC
.	TRBJ1-2	.	TRBV5-6	CASTPLGGNYGYTF	TGTGCCAGCACCCCGTTGGGGGGTAACTATGGCTACACCTTC
.	TRBJ1-2	.	TRBV19	CASGLGANYGYTF	TGTGCCAGTGGGTTGGGGGCCAACTATGGCTACACCTTC
.	TRBJ1-3	.	TRBV30	CAWSVDNAGNTIYF	TGTGCCTGGAGTGTGGACAATGCTGGAAACACCATATATTTT
.	TRBJ1-4	few	TRBV7-9	CASSSTSRRDEKLFF	TGTGCCAGCAGCTCGACTTCCCGGCGGGATGAAAAACTGTTTTTT
TRBD1	TRBJ2-7	.	TRBV11-3	CASSLGGQGDYEQYF	TGTGCCAGCAGCTTAGGCGGCCAGGGGGACTACGAGCAGTACTTC
TRBD1	TRBJ2-7	.	TRBV9	CASSPGQGVGEQYF	TGTGCCAGCAGCCCCGGACAGGGGGTCGGCGAGCAGTACTTC
.	TRBJ1-1	.	TRBV6-4	CASSARHGGPEAFF	TGTGCCAGCAGCGCCCGGCATGGGGGCCCCGAAGCTTTCTTT
TRBD2	TRBJ2-7	.	TRBV7-6	CASSLGSRGGPYEQYF	TGTGCCAGCAGCTTAGGCTCTCGCGGGGGGCCCTACGAGCAGTACTTC
.	TRBJ1-5	.	TRBV15	CATSTRDIEARQPQHF	TGTGCCACCAGCACGAGAGATATAGAAGCACGTCAGCCCCAGCATTTT
TRBD2	TRBJ2-1	.	TRBV9	CASSVVSGGYNEQFF	TGTGCCAGCAGCGTAGTGTCGGGAGGGTACAATGAGCAGTTCTTC
.	TRBJ1-3	.	TRBV11-2	CASSQRGTGNTIYF	TGTGCCAGCAGCCAAAGGGGTACTGGAAACACCATATATTTT
TRBD2	TRBJ2-3	.	TRBV18	CASSPSPSGSTDTQYF	TGTGCCAGCTCACCATCTCCTAGCGGGAGCACAGATACGCAGTATTTT
.	TRBJ1-5	.	TRBV19	CASSMRQSNQPQHF	TGTGCCAGTAGTATGCGACAGAGCAATCAGCCCCAGCATTTT